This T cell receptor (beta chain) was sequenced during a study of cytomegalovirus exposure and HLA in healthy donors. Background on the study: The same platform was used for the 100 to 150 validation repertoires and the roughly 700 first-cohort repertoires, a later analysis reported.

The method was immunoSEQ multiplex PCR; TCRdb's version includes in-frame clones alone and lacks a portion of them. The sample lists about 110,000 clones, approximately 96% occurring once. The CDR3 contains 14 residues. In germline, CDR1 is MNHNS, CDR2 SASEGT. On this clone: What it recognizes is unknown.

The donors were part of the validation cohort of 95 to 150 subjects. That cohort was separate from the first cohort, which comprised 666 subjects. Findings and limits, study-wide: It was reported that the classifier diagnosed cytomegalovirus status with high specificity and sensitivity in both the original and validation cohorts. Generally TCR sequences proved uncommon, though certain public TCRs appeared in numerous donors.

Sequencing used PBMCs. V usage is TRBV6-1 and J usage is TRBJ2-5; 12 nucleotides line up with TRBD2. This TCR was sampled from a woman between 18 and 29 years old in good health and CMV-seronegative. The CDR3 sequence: CASGLAGDQETQYF. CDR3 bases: TGTGCTTCGGGACTAGCGGGCGACCAAGAGACCCAGTACTTC.